Listed below are T cell receptor beta chains from one sample, sequenced in a study of T cells after yellow fever vaccination. TCRdb redid the calling of the 5' RACE reads with MiXCR, one entry per CDR3 protein. The sample records some 300,000 distinct CDR3 sequences, approximately 10% being singletons. The sequencing here drew on CD4+ T cells sorted from PBMCs, taken 5 days after the yellow fever booster vaccination. The source is a man younger than 35 who received the YFV17D yellow fever vaccine. Each CDR3 is given with its conserved first and last residue. The D gene is left open where the match is weak.

v_call	j_call	cdr3_length	d_call	cdr3_aa
TRBV5-4	TRBJ1-6	13	-	CASSTTANSPLHF
TRBV5-1	TRBJ1-4	18	-	CASRLGATPVTTNEKLFF
TRBV24-1	TRBJ1-2	16	-	CATSDPAKAGDYGYTF
TRBV7-9	TRBJ2-3	15	-	CASSLTSGATDTQYF
TRBV4-1	TRBJ1-4	14	TRBD1	CASSQGQGSEKLFF
TRBV20-1	TRBJ2-3	13	-	CSAIPLAADTQYF
TRBV7-2	TRBJ2-3	17	TRBD2	CASSPALAGPRGDTQYF
TRBV6-6	TRBJ2-1	14	-	CASSSPQGYNEQFF
TRBV18	TRBJ2-1	14	-	CASSPLRSYNEQFF
TRBV5-1	TRBJ2-3	17	TRBD2	CASSYPGLAGHTDTQYF
TRBV10-3	TRBJ1-1	13	-	CAISAQENTEAFF
TRBV6-2/TRBV6-3	TRBJ2-3	15	TRBD2	CASSYPSGGIDTQYF
TRBV5-1	TRBJ1-4	15	TRBD1	CASSRWTGGLEKLFF
TRBV2	TRBJ1-2	13	TRBD1	CDSRATTGAGYTF
TRBV27	TRBJ1-5	13	-	CASSSTRGQPQHF
TRBV28	TRBJ2-5	14	-	CASSTTGGAETQYF